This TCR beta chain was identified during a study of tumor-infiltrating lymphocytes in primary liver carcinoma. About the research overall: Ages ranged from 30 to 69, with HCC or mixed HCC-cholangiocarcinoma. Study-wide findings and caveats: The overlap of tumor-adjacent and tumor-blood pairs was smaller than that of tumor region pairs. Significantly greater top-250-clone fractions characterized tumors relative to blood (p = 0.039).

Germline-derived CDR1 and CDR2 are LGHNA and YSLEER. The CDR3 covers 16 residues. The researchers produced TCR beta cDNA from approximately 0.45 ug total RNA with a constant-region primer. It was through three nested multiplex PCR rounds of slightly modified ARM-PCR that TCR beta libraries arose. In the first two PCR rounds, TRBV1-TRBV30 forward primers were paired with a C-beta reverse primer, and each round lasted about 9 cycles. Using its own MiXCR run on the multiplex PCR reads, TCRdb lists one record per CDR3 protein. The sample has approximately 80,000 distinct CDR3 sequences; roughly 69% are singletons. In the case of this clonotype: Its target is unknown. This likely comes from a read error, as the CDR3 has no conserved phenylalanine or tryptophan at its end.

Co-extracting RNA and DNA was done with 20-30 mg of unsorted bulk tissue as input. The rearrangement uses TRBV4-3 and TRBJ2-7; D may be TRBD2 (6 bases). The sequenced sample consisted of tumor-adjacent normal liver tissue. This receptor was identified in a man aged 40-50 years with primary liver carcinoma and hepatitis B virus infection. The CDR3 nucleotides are TGCGCCAGCAGTCAAGATAGGCGGGGCCCTCAGTGGGAGCAGTACTAC. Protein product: CASSQDRRGPQWEQYY.